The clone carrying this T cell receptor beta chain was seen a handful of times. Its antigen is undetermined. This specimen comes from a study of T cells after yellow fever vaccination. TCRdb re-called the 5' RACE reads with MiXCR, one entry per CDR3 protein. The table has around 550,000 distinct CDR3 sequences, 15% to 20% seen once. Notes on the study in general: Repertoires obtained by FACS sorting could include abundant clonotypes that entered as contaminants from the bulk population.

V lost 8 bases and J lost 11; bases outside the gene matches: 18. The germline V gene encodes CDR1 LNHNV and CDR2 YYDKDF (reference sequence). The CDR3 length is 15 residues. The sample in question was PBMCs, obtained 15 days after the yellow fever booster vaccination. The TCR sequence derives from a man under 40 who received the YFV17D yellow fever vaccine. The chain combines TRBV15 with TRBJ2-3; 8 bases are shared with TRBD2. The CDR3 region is CATAGGASAPWEQYF. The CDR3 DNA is TGTGCCACCGCGGGAGGCGCGAGTGCACCATGGGAGCAGTATTTT.